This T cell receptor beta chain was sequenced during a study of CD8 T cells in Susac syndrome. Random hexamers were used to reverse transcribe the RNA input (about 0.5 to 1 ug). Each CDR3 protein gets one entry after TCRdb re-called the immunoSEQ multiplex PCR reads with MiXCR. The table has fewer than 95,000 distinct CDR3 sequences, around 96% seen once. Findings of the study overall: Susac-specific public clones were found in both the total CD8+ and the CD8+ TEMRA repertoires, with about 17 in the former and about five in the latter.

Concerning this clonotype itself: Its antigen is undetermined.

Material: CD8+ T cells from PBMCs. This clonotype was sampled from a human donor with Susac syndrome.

The DNA for the CDR3 is TGTGCCAGCACTTCAGGGATTTCAGCTTTCTTT. Translating it yields CASTSGISAFF. The chain is built from TRBV6-1 and TRBJ1-1; possible D gene TRBD1, 5 bases. There are 11 residues in the CDR3. CDR1 MNHNS and CDR2 SASEGT come from the germline V gene. Trimming stripped 7 bases from V and 10 bases from J, with 13 bases between.